Each of the 32 T cell receptor beta chains below was sequenced from the same sample in a study of spatial heterogeneity in lung cancer. Time point indicated: blood at routine non-recurrence follow-up after resection. Using its own MiXCR run on the 5' RACE reads, TCRdb lists one record per CDR3 protein. The sample shows tens of thousands of distinct CDR3 sequences, around 7.6% of them seen only once. Here the sequenced sample was PBMCs, taken at follow-up. The source is a male donor with early-stage non-small cell lung cancer.

This clonotype showed up just a few times. This chain uses TRBV5-1 with TRBJ1-3; unclear D gene. V lost 4 bases, J lost 0 bases, and 11 bases lay in between. From germline, CDR1 is SGHRS and CDR2 YFSETQ. This CDR3 region has 15 residues. The CDR3 DNA follows: TGCGCCAGCAGCCCGAGGAGTTACTCTGGAAACACCATATATTTT. It yields the protein CASSPRSYSGNTIYF.

This clonotype was counted between two and nine times. The chain is built from TRBV18 and TRBJ2-3, with D uncertain. The CDR3 consists of 17 residues. The germline V gene encodes CDR1 KGHSH and CDR2 LQKENI. Trimming took 3 bases from V and 2 from J, leaving 18 bases between them. The CDR3: CASSPIEIISLTDTQYF. The CDR3 DNA reads TGTGCCAGCTCACCCATAGAGATAATCAGTCTCACAGATACGCAGTATTTT.

The table lists this clonotype with many counts. The rearrangement joins TRBV11-2 to TRBJ2-7; 8 bases match TRBD1. J gave up 7 bases and V 5 bases, and 7 bases lay outside the gene matches. The CDR3 is 13 residues long. In germline, CDR1 is SGHAT, CDR2 FQNNGV. DNA for the CDR3: TGTGCCAGCAGCCAAACCGACAGGGGTGAGCAGTACTTC. Translating it yields CASSQTDRGEQYF. Full variable domain (outside the CDR3, taken from reference TRBV11-2 and TRBJ2-7): EAGVAQSPRYKIIEKRQSVAFWCNPISGHATLYWYQQILGQGPKLLIQFQNNGVVDDSQLPKDRFSAERLKGVDSTLKIQPAKLEDSAVYLCASSQTDRGEQYFGPGTRLTVT.

This clonotype has ten or more counts. This chain links TRBV10-1 with TRBJ1-2, with D possibly TRBD1 on 6 matching bases. The CDR3 is 14 amino acids. Germline assignment: CDR1 WNHNN and CDR2 SYGVQD (reference sequence). The germline V and J ends were trimmed by 5 bases and 1 base, with 11 bases remaining between them. The CDR3 loop is CASSPNRDNYGYTF. Written as DNA, the CDR3 is TGCGCCAGCAGTCCGAACAGGGATAACTATGGCTACACCTTC.

This clonotype has a count of ten or more. CDR3 in amino acids: CASSNPSGQGLYNEQFF. CDR3 DNA: TGTGCCAGTAGTAACCCCAGCGGACAGGGGCTTTACAATGAGCAGTTCTTC. This rearrangement joins TRBV19 to TRBJ2-1; 9 positions agree with TRBD1. Germline trimming cut 4 bases from V and 4 bases from J; bases unmatched to any gene: 11. The CDR3 totals 17 residues. Germline values: CDR1 LNHDA, CDR2 SQIVND (reference sequence).

This clonotype was observed many times. This chain uses TRBV7-9 with TRBJ1-6, with TRBD1 matching over 8 bases. Germline CDR1 reads SEHNR; CDR2 reads FQNEAQ (reference sequence). The CDR3 extends over 13 amino acids. V dropped 5 bases and J dropped 9; count of bases not matched to a gene: 3. The CDR3 is CASSQDRVSPLHF. The DNA for the CDR3 is TGTGCCAGCAGCCAGGACAGGGTTTCACCCCTCCACTTT.

This clonotype was seen many times. This chain uses TRBV11-2 with TRBJ1-2; 7 positions match TRBD1. There are 16 residues in the CDR3. V lost 2 bases to trimming and J lost 5 bases; unmatched junction nucleotides: 11. The germline V gene encodes CDR1 SGHAT and CDR2 FQNNGV. The chain's CDR3 is CASSLIRDSHLYGYTF. The CDR3 DNA sequence: TGTGCCAGCAGCTTAATCCGGGACAGTCACTTATATGGCTACACCTTC.

This clonotype occurred many times. This sequence joins TRBV20-1 and TRBJ2-2, with D perhaps matching TRBD1 or TRBD2 (6 bases each). Per germline, CDR1 DFQATT and CDR2 SNEGSKA (reference sequence). Trimming cost V 7 bases and J 4 bases, with 16 bases left between them. The CDR3 contains 14 residues. The chain's CDR3 is CSVEGGLATGELFF. DNA of the CDR3: TGCAGTGTGGAGGGGGGCCTGGCCACCGGGGAGCTGTTTTTT.

This clonotype has at least ten counts. The rearrangement links TRBV9 to TRBJ2-1; TRBD1 or TRBD2 may be the D gene (5 bases each). Between the trimmed V and J ends, which lost 6 bases and 0 bases, there was a span of 10 bases. The germline V gene encodes CDR1 SGDLS and CDR2 YYNGEE. The CDR3 totals 14 residues. CDR3: CASNEGSSYNEQFF. The CDR3 nucleotides are TGTGCCAGCAATGAGGGGAGCTCCTACAATGAGCAGTTCTTC.

By proportion, this clonotype is medium-sized. V gene TRBV12-3 or TRBV12-4 combines with J gene TRBJ2-7; TRBD1 aligns across 7 bases. The CDR3 is made up of 13 amino acids. V was pared by 6 bases and J by 6 bases, with 8 bases of the junction left unmatched. The CDR3 DNA follows: TGTGCCAGCAGCCCACAGGGGTCGGGCGAGCAGTACTTC. This codes for CASSPQGSGEQYF.

This clonotype was observed many times. CDR3 amino acids: CASSIQDRAYEQYF. DNA for the CDR3: TGTGCCAGTAGTATCCAGGACAGGGCCTACGAGCAGTACTTC. J is TRBJ2-7 and V is TRBV19; 8 bases agree with TRBD1. The V segment lost 3 bases and the J segment 2 bases; nucleotides outside the gene matches: 3. Germline V CDR1 and CDR2: LNHDA, SQIVND (reference sequence). The CDR3 is 14 residues long.

This clonotype came up many times. V is TRBV12-5 and J is TRBJ1-3; D is unresolved. Looked up from germline, CDR1 is LGHNT and CDR2 is FRNRAP. V was pared by 4 bases and J by 2 bases, with 3 bases between. This CDR3 is built from 12 residues. CDR3 DNA: TGTGCTAGTGGTTGGGCTGGAAACACCATATATTTT. Translating it yields CASGWAGNTIYF.

This clonotype came up many times. The V call is TRBV27, the J call TRBJ2-5; 12 nucleotides align to TRBD2. J gave up 7 bases and V 5 bases, and 8 bases lay outside the gene matches. The CDR3 spans 15 residues. Germline V lookup: CDR1 MNHEY, CDR2 SMNVEV (reference sequence). CDR3 sequence (DNA): TGTGCCAGCAGTCCCGGGACTAGCGGGCGGGGGACCCAGTACTTC. Translating it yields CASSPGTSGRGTQYF.

The chain combines TRBV6-5 with TRBJ2-7; 11 bases are shared with TRBD2. The V gene's germline CDR1 is MNHEY and CDR2 SVGAGI. V gave up 6 bases and J gave up 2 bases; unmatched junction bases: 6. The CDR3 sequence is 15 residues long. CDR3 region: CASSPTSGITYEQYF. DNA for the CDR3: TGTGCCAGCAGCCCGACTAGCGGGATCACCTACGAGCAGTACTTC.

This clonotype was picked up many times. V and J are TRBV7-8 and TRBJ2-1; D may correspond to TRBD1 or TRBD2 (6 bases each). CDR3 length equals 15 residues. Trimming took 5 bases from V and 5 from J, leaving 16 bases between them. Germline CDR1 and CDR2: SGHVS and FQNEAQ. CDR3 sequence reads: CASSRIGGADNEQFF. The CDR3 DNA sequence: TGTGCCAGCAGCCGAATCGGGGGCGCTGACAATGAGCAGTTCTTC.

This clonotype was picked up many times. The rearrangement uses TRBV11-2 and TRBJ2-3; D is perhaps TRBD1 (6 bases). CDR3 length: 13 amino acids. V shed 5 bases and J shed 2 bases, with 8 bases lying between them. Per the germline V gene, CDR1 is SGHAT and CDR2 is FQNNGV. This chain's CDR3 is CASSQGNTDTQYF. The CDR3, as DNA: TGTGCCAGCAGCCAGGGGAACACAGATACGCAGTATTTT. Based on the CDR3 plus reference TRBV11-2 and TRBJ2-3, the full variable domain is EAGVAQSPRYKIIEKRQSVAFWCNPISGHATLYWYQQILGQGPKLLIQFQNNGVVDDSQLPKDRFSAERLKGVDSTLKIQPAKLEDSAVYLCASSQGNTDTQYFGPGTRLTVL.

This rearrangement joins TRBV5-4 to TRBJ2-5, with D perhaps matching TRBD1 (6 bases). Germline lookup yields CDR1 SGHNT and CDR2 YYREEE (reference sequence). The CDR3 contains 16 residues. Trimming pared 1 base from V and 5 bases from J, leaving 18 bases between. CDR3 coding DNA: TGTGCCAGCAGCTTGATTGAGGGGGAAGGTGTGGAGACCCAGTACTTC. It specifies CASSLIEGEGVETQYF.

This clonotype has just a few counts. The genes are TRBV7-9 and TRBJ2-5; 11 positions agree with TRBD1. V dropped 5 bases and J dropped 1; count of bases not matched to a gene: 6. Germline CDR1 is SEHNR and CDR2 is FQNEAQ (reference sequence). The CDR3 has 16 amino acids. In DNA form, the CDR3 reads TGTGCCAGCAGCCCAGGGGACAGGGGGGTCCAAGAGACCCAGTACTTC. Its translation: CASSPGDRGVQETQYF. Using reference TRBV7-9 and TRBJ2-5 for the parts outside the CDR3, the full variable domain is DTGVSQNPRHKITKRGQNVTFRCDPISEHNRLYWYRQTLGQGPEFLTYFQNEAQLEKSRLLSDRFSAERPKGSFSTLEIQRTEQGDSAMYLCASSPGDRGVQETQYFGPGTRLLVL.

Ten or more counts support this clonotype. The chain recombines TRBV3-1 with TRBJ1-2, with D possibly matching TRBD1 (5 bases). This CDR3 has 14 amino acids. CDR1 and CDR2 (germline): LGHDT, YNNKEL (reference sequence). V was pared by 4 bases and J by 8 bases, with 17 bases between. This chain's CDR3 is CASSLGGVPQGYTF. The CDR3 DNA reads TGTGCCAGCAGCCTTGGAGGGGTCCCTCAGGGCTACACCTTC.

The chain's CDR3 is CASSLARVTQETQYF. The CDR3, as DNA: TGTGCCAGCAGCTTAGCGCGCGTCACCCAAGAGACCCAGTACTTC. V and J are TRBV7-9 and TRBJ2-5; D call uncertain. This CDR3 comprises 15 residues. Trimming pared 0 bases from V and 1 base from J, leaving 9 bases between. Germline loops: CDR1 SEHNR, CDR2 FQNEAQ (reference sequence).

This clonotype is a singleton in its sample. The chain employs TRBV5-1 and TRBJ2-1, with TRBD2 matching over 11 bases. Looked up from germline, CDR1 is SGHRS and CDR2 is YFSETQ. The trim removed 0 bases at V and 4 bases at J, leaving 9 bases unmatched. CDR3 length equals 18 residues. The CDR3 here is CASSLARSGTSGYNEQFF. As DNA, the CDR3 is TGCGCCAGCAGCTTGGCTCGATCCGGGACTAGCGGTTACAATGAGCAGTTCTTC.

This clonotype was counted at least ten times. The chain joins TRBV29-1 to TRBJ1-2, with D unclear. Deletions cut 6 bases from V and 0 bases from J, with 14 bases between. The germline CDR1 and CDR2 sequences are SQVTM and ANQGSEA. The CDR3 has 14 amino acids. CDR3 coding DNA: TGCAGCGTGGCCCCTAAGCCAACTAACTATGGCTACACCTTC. Translation: CSVAPKPTNYGYTF.

There are a few counts of this clonotype. The chain links TRBV15 to TRBJ2-1, with TRBD2 matching 12 bases. Per the germline V gene, CDR1 is LNHNV and CDR2 is YYDKDF (reference sequence). The CDR3 runs to 16 residues. With V trimmed by 3 bases and J by 2 bases, 2 bases remained unmatched. CDR3 in amino acids: CATSSSSGGAYNEQFF. The CDR3 DNA follows: TGTGCCACCAGCAGTTCTAGCGGGGGGGCCTACAATGAGCAGTTCTTC.

A remark on this clonotype: A much larger clone sits a single nucleotide away, making a read error possible. The CDR3 loop is CASSLAGSGEILFF. DNA for the CDR3: TGTGCCAGCAGCTTAGCTGGGTCGGGCGAAATACTGTTTTTT. The gene calls are TRBV7-9 and TRBJ1-4; no clear D gene. There are 14 residues in the CDR3. The V gene's germline CDR1 is SEHNR and CDR2 FQNEAQ (reference sequence). Looking up the rest from reference TRBV7-9 and TRBJ1-4 gives the full variable domain: DTGVSQNPRHKITKRGQNVTFRCDPISEHNRLYWYRQTLGQGPEFLTYFQNEAQLEKSRLLSDRFSAERPKGSFSTLEIQRTEQGDSAMYLCASSLAGSGEILFFGSGTQLSVL.

This clonotype was recorded many times. CDR3 DNA sequence: TGTGCCAGTAGTAGACAGAAACAAGAGACCCAGTACTTC. Its translation: CASSRQKQETQYF. The gene calls are TRBV19 and TRBJ2-5; D might be TRBD1 (5 bases). V lost 4 bases, J lost 2 bases, and 8 bases lay in between. In germline, CDR1 is LNHDA, CDR2 SQIVND (reference sequence). The CDR3 consists of 13 residues.

Relative to its sample, this clonotype is medium-sized. This chain joins TRBV20-1 and TRBJ2-2; 8 bases are a match to TRBD2. The CDR3 consists of 15 residues. CDR1 is DFQATT, CDR2 SNEGSKA, per germline (reference sequence). V lost 0 bases and J lost 3; bases outside the gene matches: 3. CDR3 protein: CSAREGSGDTGELFF. The CDR3 DNA is TGCAGTGCTAGAGAGGGTAGCGGGGACACCGGGGAGCTGTTTTTT.

This clonotype was counted many times. The chain couples TRBV7-9 to TRBJ1-1, with TRBD1 matching over 7 bases. Germline V gene data show CDR1 as SEHNR and CDR2 as FQNEAQ (reference sequence). CDR3 length: 12 residues. V trimming: 10 bases; J trimming: 6 bases; junction bases outside the gene matches: 8. The CDR3, as DNA: TGTGCCACCTCACAGGGGTTCGCTGAAGCTTTCTTT. Its protein is CATSQGFAEAFF.

The table lists this clonotype with many counts. The chain employs TRBV11-2 and TRBJ2-7, with 10 bases aligning to TRBD2. The V and J ends lost 5 bases and 2 bases, in that order; junction bases with no gene match: 6. This CDR3 region has 15 residues. Germline V gene data show CDR1 as SGHAT and CDR2 as FQNNGV. The CDR3 spells CASSAASGGPYEQYF. The CDR3 bases are TGTGCCAGCAGCGCCGCTAGCGGGGGACCCTACGAGCAGTACTTC. Based on the CDR3 plus reference TRBV11-2 and TRBJ2-7, the full variable domain is EAGVAQSPRYKIIEKRQSVAFWCNPISGHATLYWYQQILGQGPKLLIQFQNNGVVDDSQLPKDRFSAERLKGVDSTLKIQPAKLEDSAVYLCASSAASGGPYEQYFGPGTRLTVT.

The V and J genes are TRBV30 and TRBJ1-4, with unresolved D. Germline V lookup: CDR1 GTSNPN, CDR2 SVGIG (reference sequence). Deletions cut 7 bases from V and 0 bases from J, with 9 bases between. The CDR3 spans 13 residues. The CDR3 sequence: CAFDPATNEKLFF. CDR3 nucleotides: TGTGCCTTTGACCCTGCAACTAATGAAAAACTGTTTTTT. Drawing the rest from reference TRBV30 and TRBJ1-4, the complete variable domain is SQTIHQWPATLVQPVGSPLSLECTVEGTSNPNLYWYRQAAGRGLQLLFYSVGIGQISSEVPQNLSASRPQDRQFILSSKKLLLSDSGFYLCAFDPATNEKLFFGSGTQLSVL.

The genes are TRBV5-1 and TRBJ2-7; 9 bases match TRBD1. Germline CDR1 is SGHRS and CDR2 is YFSETQ. The CDR3 has 14 residues. J was trimmed by 2 bases and V by 3 bases; bases with no gene match: 3. CDR3 sequence: CASSWGTGTYEQYF. Written as DNA, the CDR3 is TGCGCCAGCAGCTGGGGGACAGGGACCTACGAGCAGTACTTC.

This clonotype counts as medium-sized. The V and J genes are TRBV20-1 and TRBJ1-6; tentative D call: TRBD1 (6 bases). Germline-derived CDR1 and CDR2 are DFQATT and SNEGSKA (reference sequence). This CDR3 comprises 14 residues. The V gene lost 2 bases and the J gene lost 8 bases, with 13 bases spanning the gap. CDR3: CSARLGATDSPLHF. The CDR3 bases are TGCAGTGCTAGACTGGGGGCGACAGATTCACCCCTCCACTTT.

The gene calls are TRBV3-1 and TRBJ1-1, with 7 positions matching TRBD1. Germline V gene sequence: CDR1 LGHDT, CDR2 YNNKEL (reference sequence). There are 13 residues in the CDR3. The ends lost 4 bases at V and 11 bases at J; junction bases unmatched: 10. The CDR3 spells CASSPGTARGAFF. CDR3 in DNA: TGTGCCAGCAGCCCCGGGACAGCAAGGGGGGCTTTCTTT.